The 17 T cell receptor beta chains below were found in one sample sequenced in a study of shared clonotypes between healthy human individuals. The table came from immunoSEQ multiplex PCR; TCRdb's copy has only in-frame clones and leaves some out. This sample carries 950,000 to 1,300,000 clones, roughly 70% of them seen once, and the ten largest clones take roughly 1.5%. Sequences were obtained from memory CD4+ T cells sorted from blood. Documented subset: CD45RA-negative fraction. These receptors originate from a man aged 18-30 years in good health.

This sequence joins TRBV21-1 and TRBJ1-5. TRBV21-1 is given as a pseudogene. The CDR3 has 14 residues. In DNA form, the CDR3 reads TGTGCCACCCAGGGAGAGTATAGCAATCAGCCCCAGCATTTT. Translation gives CATQGEYSNQPQHF.

V and J are TRBV7-2 and TRBJ2-3; 9 positions agree with TRBD1. The CDR3 has 15 amino acids. V dropped 5 bases and J dropped 2; count of bases not matched to a gene: 5. Germline V gives CDR1 SGHTA, CDR2 FQGNSA. The CDR3 loop reads CASSAGQGPTDTQYF. The CDR3 DNA reads as TGTGCCAGCAGCGCGGGACAGGGCCCCACAGATACGCAGTATTTT.

V and J are TRBV5-1 and TRBJ1-4; the D gene is possibly TRBD1 (5 bases). The V and J ends lost 3 bases and 0 bases respectively, with 9 bases between them. This CDR3 contains 15 residues. The germline V gene encodes CDR1 SGHRS and CDR2 YFSETQ. CDR3 loop: CASSYQGATNEKLFF. CDR3 coding DNA: TGCGCCAGCAGCTACCAGGGTGCAACTAATGAAAAACTGTTTTTT.

The chain carries TRBV7-8 and TRBJ2-2; the match to TRBD2 covers 8 bases. Losses at the gene ends were 5 bases for V and 0 bases for J; bases not matched to a gene: 11. Germline V lookup: CDR1 SGHVS, CDR2 FQNEAQ. The CDR3 sequence is 18 residues long. CDR3: CASSALFKRGTNTGELFF. In nucleotides, the CDR3 is TGTGCCAGCAGCGCGCTTTTTAAGCGGGGGACGAACACCGGGGAGCTGTTTTTT.

V is TRBV7-2 and J is TRBJ2-3, with D perhaps being TRBD1 or TRBD2 (5 bases each). The length of the CDR3 is 16 residues. From germline, CDR1 is SGHTA and CDR2 FQGNSA. Trimming cost V 2 bases and J 4 bases, with 16 bases left between them. Here the CDR3 reads CASSLFQGGSSDTQYF. Written as DNA, the CDR3 is TGTGCCAGCAGCTTATTCCAGGGTGGGAGCTCAGATACGCAGTATTTT.

V usage is TRBV28 and J usage is TRBJ1-3; unclear D gene. This CDR3 has 11 amino acids. Trimming took 5 bases from V and 5 from J, leaving 4 bases between them. Germline-derived CDR1 and CDR2 are MDHEN and SYDVKM. For the CDR3, the DNA is TGTGCCAGCAGTACACGAAACACCATATATTTT. Protein: CASSTRNTIYF.

This clone appeared once. CDR3 sequence: CASNNWEGGAFF. The CDR3 coding sequence is TGTGCCAGCAATAACTGGGAGGGGGGAGCTTTCTTT. J is TRBJ1-1 and V is TRBV6-6, with D perhaps matching TRBD1 (6 bases). The CDR3 sequence is 12 residues long. V gave up 7 bases and J gave up 10 bases, with 16 bases separating them. Germline values: CDR1 MNHNY, CDR2 SVGAGI (reference sequence).

This clone was observed a few times. The chain uses TRBV28 and TRBJ2-2; D perhaps matches TRBD1 (5 bases). Trimming removed 6 bases at V and 1 base at J, with 9 bases between. There are 14 residues in the CDR3. Germline V gives CDR1 MDHEN, CDR2 SYDVKM. CDR3 in amino acids: CASSPGQNTGELFF. CDR3 nucleotides: TGTGCCAGCAGCCCTGGACAGAACACCGGGGAGCTGTTTTTT.

CDR3 amino acids: CATSRSEGSTRGYTF. CDR3 coding DNA: TGTGCCACCAGCAGATCGGAGGGGTCCACGAGAGGCTACACCTTC. This chain joins TRBV15 and TRBJ1-2, with a possible D match to TRBD1 (5 bases). Trimming removed 2 bases at V and 8 bases at J, with 18 bases between. This CDR3 region has 15 residues. Germline V gene sequence: CDR1 LNHNV, CDR2 YYDKDF (reference sequence).

This chain connects TRBV2 to TRBJ1-2, with 7 nucleotides matching TRBD1. The CDR3 runs to 13 residues. Per the germline V gene, CDR1 is SNHLY and CDR2 is FYNNEI. Germline trimming cut 7 bases from V and 7 bases from J; bases unmatched to any gene: 9. CDR3 bases: TGTGCCAGCACTGATGACAGGGTCGGTGGCTACACCTTC. Translation gives CASTDDRVGGYTF.

This clone showed up just a few times. J is TRBJ1-2 and V is TRBV18; D might be TRBD1 (6 bases). V was cut by 1 base and J by 0 bases, with 18 bases left in between. Germline CDR1 is KGHSH and CDR2 is LQKENI. This CDR3 has 18 residues. In DNA form, the CDR3 reads TGTGCCAGCTCACCACGGCTGCAGGGGTTATCTTCTAACTATGGCTACACCTTC. It codes for CASSPRLQGLSSNYGYTF. Filled out from reference TRBV18 and TRBJ1-2, the complete variable domain reads NAGVMQNPRHLVRRRGQEARLRCSPMKGHSHVYWYRQLPEEGLKFMVYLQKENIIDESGMPKERFSAEFPKEGPSILRIQQVVRGDSAAYFCASSPRLQGLSSNYGYTFGSGTRLTVV.

The rearrangement uses TRBV2 and TRBJ2-1, with 9 nucleotides matching TRBD1. The CDR3 length is 14 residues. Germline V lookup: CDR1 SNHLY, CDR2 FYNNEI. Trimming cost V 6 bases and J 6 bases; bases outside gene matches: 6. CDR3 sequence: CASRGQGLGNEQFF. The DNA of the CDR3 is TGTGCCAGCAGGGGACAGGGTCTGGGCAATGAGCAGTTCTTC.

This clone was counted a single time. The chain links TRBV7-3 to TRBJ2-1, with TRBD2 matching 9 bases. V trimming: 1 base; J trimming: 7 bases; junction bases outside the gene matches: 5. The CDR3 is 15 amino acids. Germline V gene lookup returns CDR1 SGHTA and CDR2 FQGTGA. Written as DNA, the CDR3 is TGTGCCAGCAGCTTAATAGCGGGGGCCGGAAATGAGCAGTTCTTC. It codes for CASSLIAGAGNEQFF.

This chain links TRBV18 with TRBJ1-1; the match to TRBD1 covers 7 bases. Germline V gene data show CDR1 as KGHSH and CDR2 as LQKENI. The CDR3 sequence is 15 residues long. V gave up 6 bases and J gave up 3 bases; unmatched junction bases: 10. CDR3: CASSKNKGQHTEAFF. In DNA, the CDR3 is TGTGCCAGCTCCAAAAACAAGGGACAGCACACTGAAGCTTTCTTT.

The V call is TRBV2, the J call TRBJ2-2, with no clear D. The V gene lost 7 bases and the J gene lost 7 bases, with 7 bases spanning the gap. CDR1 is SNHLY, CDR2 FYNNEI, per germline. The CDR3 covers 11 residues. The CDR3, as DNA: TGTGCCAGCAAGGTTCTCGGGGAGCTGTTTTTT. Protein product: CASKVLGELFF.

The chain links TRBV5-1 to TRBJ1-4; D is ambiguous. CDR3 length: 14 amino acids. V was shortened by 3 bases and J by 7 bases, with 13 bases between the two germline ends. In germline, CDR1 is SGHRS, CDR2 YFSETQ. The CDR3 spells CASSSETGGEKLFF. The CDR3 DNA sequence: TGCGCCAGCAGCTCGGAGACCGGTGGTGAAAAACTGTTTTTT. Looking up the rest from reference TRBV5-1 and TRBJ1-4 gives the full variable domain: KAGVTQTPRYLIKTRGQQVTLSCSPISGHRSVSWYQQTPGQGLQFLFEYFSETQRNKGNFPGRFSGRQFSNSRSEMNVSTLELGDSALYLCASSSETGGEKLFFGSGTQLSVL.

This chain links TRBV11-3 with TRBJ2-3; D is unclear. This CDR3 has 14 residues. Germline assignment: CDR1 SGHNT and CDR2 YENEEA. V lost 0 bases, J lost 3 bases, and 7 bases lay in between. The chain's CDR3 is CASSLDGQTDTQYF. For the CDR3, the DNA is TGTGCCAGCAGCTTAGATGGGCAGACAGATACGCAGTATTTT.